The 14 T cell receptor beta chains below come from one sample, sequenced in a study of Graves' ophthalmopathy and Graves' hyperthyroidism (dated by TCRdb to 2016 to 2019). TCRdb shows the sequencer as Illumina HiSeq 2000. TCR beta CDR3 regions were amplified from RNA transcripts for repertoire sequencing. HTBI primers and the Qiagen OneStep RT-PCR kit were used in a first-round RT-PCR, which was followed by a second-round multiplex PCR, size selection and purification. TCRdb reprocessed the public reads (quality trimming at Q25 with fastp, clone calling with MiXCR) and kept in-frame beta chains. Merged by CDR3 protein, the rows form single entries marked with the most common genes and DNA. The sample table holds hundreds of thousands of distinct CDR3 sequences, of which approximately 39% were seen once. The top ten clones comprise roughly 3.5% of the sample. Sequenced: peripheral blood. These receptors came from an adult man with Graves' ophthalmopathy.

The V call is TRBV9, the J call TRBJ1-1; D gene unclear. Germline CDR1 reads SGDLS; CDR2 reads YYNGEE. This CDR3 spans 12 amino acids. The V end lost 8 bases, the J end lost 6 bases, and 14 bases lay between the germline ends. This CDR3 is CASTPLGAEAFF. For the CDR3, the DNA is TGTGCCAGTACTCCCCTGGGAGCTGAAGCTTTCTTT.

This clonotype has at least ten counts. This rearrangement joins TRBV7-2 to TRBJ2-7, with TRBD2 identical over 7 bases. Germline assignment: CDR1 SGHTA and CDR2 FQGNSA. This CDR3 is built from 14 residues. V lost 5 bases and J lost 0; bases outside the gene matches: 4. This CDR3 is CASSPQRDSYEQYF. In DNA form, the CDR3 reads TGTGCCAGCAGCCCGCAGCGGGACTCCTACGAGCAGTACTTC.

CDR3 sequence (DNA): TGTGCCAGCAGCCAAAGCGGGGGGCAGTACTTC. Translated: CASSQSGGQYF. V is TRBV7-6 and J is TRBJ2-7, with 8 bases matching TRBD2. The germline V gene has CDR1 SGHVS and CDR2 FNYEAQ. This CDR3 spans 11 amino acids. With V trimmed by 5 bases and J by 9 bases, 3 bases remained unmatched.

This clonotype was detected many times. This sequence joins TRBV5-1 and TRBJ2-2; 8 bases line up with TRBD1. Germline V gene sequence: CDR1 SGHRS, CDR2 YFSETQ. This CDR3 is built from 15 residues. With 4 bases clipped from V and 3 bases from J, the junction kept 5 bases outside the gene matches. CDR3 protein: CASSAGTGDTGELFF. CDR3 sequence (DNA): TGCGCCAGCAGCGCCGGGACAGGTGACACCGGGGAGCTGTTTTTT.

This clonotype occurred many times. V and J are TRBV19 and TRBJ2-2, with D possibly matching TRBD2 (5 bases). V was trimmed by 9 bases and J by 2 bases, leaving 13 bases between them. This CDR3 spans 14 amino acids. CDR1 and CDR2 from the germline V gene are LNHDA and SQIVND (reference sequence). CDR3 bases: TGTGCCAGCAGCCCTTCGGGAAACACCGGGGAGCTGTTTTTT. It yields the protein CASSPSGNTGELFF.

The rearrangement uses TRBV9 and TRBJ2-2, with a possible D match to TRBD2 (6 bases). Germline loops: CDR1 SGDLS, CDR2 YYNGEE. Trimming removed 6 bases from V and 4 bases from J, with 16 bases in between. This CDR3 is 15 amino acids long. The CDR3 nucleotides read TGTGCCAGCAATCGCGGGATTTCTGGCACCGGGGAGCTGTTTTTT. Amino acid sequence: CASNRGISGTGELFF. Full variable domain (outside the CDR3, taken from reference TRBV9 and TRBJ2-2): DSGVTQTPKHLITATGQRVTLRCSPRSGDLSVYWYQQSLDQGLQFLIQYYNGEERAKGNILERFSAQQFPDLHSELNLSSLELGDSALYFCASNRGISGTGELFFGEGSRLTVL.

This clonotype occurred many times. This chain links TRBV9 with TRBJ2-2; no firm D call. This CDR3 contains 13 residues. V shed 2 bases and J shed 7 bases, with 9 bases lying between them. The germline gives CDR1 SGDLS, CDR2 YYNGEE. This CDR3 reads CASSVGPGGELFF. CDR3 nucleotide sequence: TGTGCCAGCAGCGTTGGGCCAGGCGGGGAGCTGTTTTTT.

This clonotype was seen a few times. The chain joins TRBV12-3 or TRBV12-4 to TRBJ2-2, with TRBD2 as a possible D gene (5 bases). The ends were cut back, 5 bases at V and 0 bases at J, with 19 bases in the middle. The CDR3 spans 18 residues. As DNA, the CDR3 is TGTGCCAGCAGTCGGGGTAGCGTAATAACATCGAACACCGGGGAGCTGTTTTTT. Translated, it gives CASSRGSVITSNTGELFF.

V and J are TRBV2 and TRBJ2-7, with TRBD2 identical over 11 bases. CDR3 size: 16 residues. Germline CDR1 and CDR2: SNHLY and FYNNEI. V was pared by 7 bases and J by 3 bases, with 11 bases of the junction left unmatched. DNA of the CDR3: TGTGCCAGCAATAGCGGGGGGGCCGAGGACCTCTACGAGCAGTACTTC. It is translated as CASNSGGAEDLYEQYF.

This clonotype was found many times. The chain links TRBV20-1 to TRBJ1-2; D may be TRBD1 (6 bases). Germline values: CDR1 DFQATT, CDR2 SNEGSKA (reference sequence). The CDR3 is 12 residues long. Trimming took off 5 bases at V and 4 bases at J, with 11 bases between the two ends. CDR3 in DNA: TGCAGTGCTGGGGACACGTCCTATGGCTACACCTTC. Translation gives CSAGDTSYGYTF.

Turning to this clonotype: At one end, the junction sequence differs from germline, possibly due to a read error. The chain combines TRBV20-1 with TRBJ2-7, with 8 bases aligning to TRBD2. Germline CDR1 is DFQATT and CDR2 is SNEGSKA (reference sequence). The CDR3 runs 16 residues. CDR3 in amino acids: CSARLRAGENTGELYF. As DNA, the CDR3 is TGCAGTGCTAGACTGAGAGCGGGAGAGAACACCGGGGAGCTGTACTTC.

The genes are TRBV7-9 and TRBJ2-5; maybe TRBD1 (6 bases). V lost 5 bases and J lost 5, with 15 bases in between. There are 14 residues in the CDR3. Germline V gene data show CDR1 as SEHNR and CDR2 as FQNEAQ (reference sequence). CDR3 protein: CASSEAGARETQYF. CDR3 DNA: TGTGCCAGCAGCGAGGCAGGGGCTAGGGAGACCCAGTACTTC.

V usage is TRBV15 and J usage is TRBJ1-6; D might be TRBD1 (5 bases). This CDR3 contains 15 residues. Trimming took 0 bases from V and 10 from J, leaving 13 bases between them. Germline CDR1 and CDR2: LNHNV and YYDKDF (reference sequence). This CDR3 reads CATSRDAAGFSPLHF. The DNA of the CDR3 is TGTGCCACCAGCAGAGATGCGGCAGGGTTCTCACCCCTCCACTTT.

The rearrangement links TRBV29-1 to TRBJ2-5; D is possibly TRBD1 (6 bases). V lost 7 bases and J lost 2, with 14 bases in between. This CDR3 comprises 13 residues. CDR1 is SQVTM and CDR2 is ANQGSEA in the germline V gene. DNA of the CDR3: TGCAGCGCCGCTAACAGGGCACAAGAGACCCAGTACTTC. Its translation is CSAANRAQETQYF.